A single sample gave rise to the 13 T cell receptor beta chains below, sequenced in a study of long-term antiretroviral therapy in people with HIV. The libraries were made with immunoSEQ v3.0 at survey level. Clones were read by immunoSEQ multiplex PCR, and TCRdb kept only the in-frame ones, dropping some. The sample yields approximately 34,000 clones, around four fifths seen once. The material was unsorted PBMCs, obtained 1 year after starting antiretroviral therapy. Every receptor here comes from a young man with HIV.

V and J are TRBV5-6 and TRBJ2-1; D might be TRBD2 (5 bases). Germline lookup yields CDR1 SGHDT and CDR2 YYEEEE. The CDR3 sequence is 16 residues long. Trimming removed 3 bases at V and 0 bases at J, with 13 bases between. Here the CDR3 reads CASSSTAESSYNEQFF. The CDR3 DNA follows: TGTGCCAGCAGCTCAACAGCGGAGAGCTCCTACAATGAGCAGTTCTTC.

This clone was observed once. V usage is TRBV2 and J usage is TRBJ1-1; D gene uncertain. The CDR3 length is 13 residues. Looked up from germline, CDR1 is SNHLY and CDR2 is FYNNEI. Trimming stripped 7 bases from V and 1 base from J, with 10 bases between. CDR3 nucleotides: TGTGCCAGCAAGCTCCCGCGGAACACTGAAGCTTTCTTT. This encodes CASKLPRNTEAFF.

This clone was observed once. V gene TRBV5-1 combines with J gene TRBJ2-3; 8 bases align to TRBD2. CDR1 is SGHRS, CDR2 YFSETQ, per germline. This CDR3 has 17 residues. V shed 3 bases, J shed 5 bases, and the junction held 14 bases outside the gene matches. CDR3 sequence reads: CASSSLFARGGKDTQYF. In nucleotides, the CDR3 is TGCGCCAGCAGCTCCTTATTCGCTCGGGGGGGGAAAGATACGCAGTATTTT.

The rearrangement links TRBV7-2 to TRBJ1-1; the D gene is possibly TRBD1 (6 bases). The V end was cut by 3 bases, the J end by 1 base, with 9 bases between. This CDR3 region has 14 residues. From germline, CDR1 is SGHTA and CDR2 FQGNSA. CDR3 loop: CASSFLTGNTEAFF. Here the CDR3 DNA reads TGTGCCAGCAGCTTTCTGACAGGGAACACTGAAGCTTTCTTT. Full variable domain (remainder filled in from reference TRBV7-2 and TRBJ1-1): GAGVSQSPSNKVTEKGKDVELRCDPISGHTALYWYRQSLGQGLEFLIYFQGNSAPDKSGLPSDRFSAERTGGSVSTLTIQRTQQEDSAVYLCASSFLTGNTEAFFGQGTRLTVV.

The chain links TRBV29-1 to TRBJ2-1; D perhaps matches TRBD1 (5 bases). Trimming left V 0 bases short and J 7 bases short, with 7 bases between. This CDR3 is 12 amino acids long. Looked up from germline, CDR1 is SQVTM and CDR2 is ANQGSEA. CDR3 sequence reads: CSVEDRVNEQFF. CDR3 nucleotides: TGCAGCGTTGAAGACAGGGTAAATGAGCAGTTCTTC.

The chain employs TRBV7-9 and TRBJ2-1; D is undetermined. The V end was cut by 5 bases, the J end by 4 bases, with 12 bases between. Germline lookup yields CDR1 SEHNR and CDR2 FQNEAQ (reference sequence). The CDR3 runs 14 residues. The CDR3 loop reads CASSHSSGYNEQFF. The CDR3 DNA reads TGTGCCAGCAGCCACAGCTCGGGTTACAATGAGCAGTTCTTC.

J is TRBJ2-2 and V is TRBV29-1, with TRBD2 matching over 13 bases. There are 15 residues in the CDR3. V shed 6 bases, J shed 6 bases, and the junction held 7 bases outside the gene matches. Germline CDR1 and CDR2: SQVTM and ANQGSEA. CDR3 nucleotides: TGCAGCGTCGAACTAGCGGGGGGGCCTCCCGGGGAGCTGTTTTTT. Its translation is CSVELAGGPPGELFF.

This chain's CDR3 is CASSLTDSGSGNEQFF. The CDR3 DNA is TGTGCCAGCAGCTTAACTGATAGCGGGAGTGGCAATGAGCAGTTCTTC. The J gene is TRBJ2-1, the V gene TRBV7-3, with TRBD2 matching over 9 bases. After removal of 0 bases from V and 6 bases from J, the junction contained 6 bases not matched to a gene. This CDR3 is built from 16 residues. Germline CDR1 is SGHTA and CDR2 is FQGTGA.

V is TRBV6-1 and J is TRBJ1-1, with D maybe TRBD1 (5 bases). The germline V gene has CDR1 MNHNS and CDR2 SASEGT. V was trimmed by 6 bases and J by 8 bases, leaving 10 bases between them. CDR3 length: 11 residues. The CDR3 DNA reads TGTGCCAGCAGGAGGGACGGGGAAGCTTTCTTT. This gives the protein CASRRDGEAFF.

The chain links TRBV2 to TRBJ1-2; D call uncertain. The V gene lost 4 bases and the J gene lost 4 bases, with 10 bases spanning the gap. The length of the CDR3 is 13 residues. From germline, CDR1 is SNHLY and CDR2 FYNNEI. The CDR3 coding sequence is TGTGCCAGCAGTGTAGACAAGGGCTATGGCTACACCTTC. Protein: CASSVDKGYGYTF.

V gene TRBV4-3 combines with J gene TRBJ2-7; 7 bases match TRBD1. Germline CDR1 LGHNA, CDR2 YSLEER. The CDR3 has 17 residues. Trimming cost V 0 bases and J 3 bases; bases outside gene matches: 11. The CDR3 DNA sequence: TGCGCCAGCAGCCAAGATGCGGAAGGGGGCGCGGGCTACGAGCAGTACTTC. This translates into CASSQDAEGGAGYEQYF.

The genes are TRBV5-1 and TRBJ2-1, with 9 bases lining up with TRBD2. The CDR3 totals 16 residues. Germline lookup yields CDR1 SGHRS and CDR2 YFSETQ. The junction had 1 base not matched to a gene; V was cut back by 0 bases and J by 0 bases. The CDR3 nucleotides read TGCGCCAGCAGCTTGGCTAGCGGGATCTCCTACAATGAGCAGTTCTTC. This translates into CASSLASGISYNEQFF.

This chain connects TRBV27 to TRBJ2-1; 8 nucleotides align to TRBD2. V was clipped by 5 bases and J by 2 bases; unmatched bases: 5. Germline V gene lookup returns CDR1 MNHEY and CDR2 SMNVEV (reference sequence). CDR3 size: 15 residues. CDR3 protein: CASSPTSGAYNEQFF. The DNA for the CDR3 is TGTGCCAGCAGTCCAACTAGCGGAGCCTACAATGAGCAGTTCTTC.